The source of this T cell receptor (beta chain) is a study of shared clonotypes between healthy human individuals (dated by TCRdb to 2018 to 2020). Some background on the complete study: Three men and two women, aged 18 to 49 years, made up the cohort. For each donor, CD4 naive and CD4 memory were each run on three plates, CD8 naive on two plates, and CD8 memory on one plate. Per donor, leukapheresis produced somewhere between about 0.94 and 8.9 billion PBMCs. To increase sequencing depth and limit assay-specific biases, different laboratories used diverse techniques to prepare libraries and sequence TCR repertoires. To estimate repertoire size and how much clonotype sharing occurs between individuals, the study deeply sequenced the blood TCR repertoires of five healthy adults.

Study-wide findings and limitations: Larger estimated clonotype richness was generally found for naive subsets than for memory subsets. Pairwise subsampling indicated that sequencing depth was expected to affect the degree of clonotype sharing among donors. The genetic and exposure-history diversity represented was limited by the small number of donors. About 5% of naive CD4, 3% to 3.5% of naive CD8, around 2.3% of memory CD4, and about 0.4% of memory CD8 clonotypes were shared across four donors. Sampling was restricted to blood, and TCR repertoires in tissue are likely to differ from TCR repertoires in blood. Incomplete sequencing was indicated by rarefaction of sorted-subset datasets, despite the large sequencing depth. Higher generation probabilities were observed for clonotypes shared by all four sorted-subset donors than for non-shared clonotypes.

Inclusive of the bounding cysteine and phenylalanine, the CDR3 is 14 residues long. Only the CDR3 portion is preserved as DNA: 42 bases, with reading frame beginning at the first base. CDR1 and CDR2 were assigned from the germline V gene as ENHRY and SYGVKD. V was cut back by 3 bases and J by 3 bases, leaving a gap of 12 bases between them. Using the deep immunoSEQ assay, multiplex PCR amplified TCR CDR3 regions from genomic DNA. Genomic DNA extracted from each cell subset was distributed evenly over all wells of several immunoSEQ 96-well plates, and each plate served as one replicate. Each replicate PCR for sorted subsets received about 180 ng genomic DNA, equal to roughly 29,000 T cell genomes. Purified libraries were measured with a Qubit 3.0 fluorometer, size-checked on a Bioanalyzer 2100, and measured again with the KAPA Library Quantification kit. Each immunoSEQ 96-well plate was sequenced on its own single-read 150-cycle Illumina NextSeq 550 flow cell. The original methods were these. Because the immunoSEQ output included only junctional sequences and no quality scores, the filtering could not be the same as the filtering used for full-length reads. Sequences were annotated with PyIR, a Python wrapper for IgBLAST v1.9, using IMGT germline references to assign V/J genes and CDR3. Reads were filtered out if the reads had weak V/J assignments (E-value above 1e-6), no CDR3, stop codons, out-of-frame junctions, or ambiguous translated residues. V3J clonotypes were defined as sequences sharing the same inferred V gene, J gene, and CDR3 amino acid sequence. Percentage overlap between repertoires was calculated by dividing the number of shared unique clonotypes by the size of the smaller repertoire. Richness of each repertoire was evaluated using RTK rarefaction, the Chao1 estimator, and Recon v2.1 estimates of unobserved clonotypes. Generation probabilities for all TCRbeta clonotypes obtained by the gDNA method from a handful of donors were computed using OLGA. TCRdb obtained this table from immuneACCESS and retained in-frame rearrangements with V and J assigned. These tables miss some clones; where compared with another copy, unresolved V genes account for less than half of the shortfall, and the remainder is unexplained. Clone size and V and J calls were adopted from that table, with D and trimming inferred from the DNA. The sample yields around 2,000,000 clones; 90% to 95% were counted once. About 0.13% of the sample lies in the top ten.

Worth noting for this clone: No antigen is known for it. Qualities for individual bases were not recorded, and no much larger clone is one base off.

Donors were healthy HIV-negative adults with no recently reported acute infections or vaccinations. All donors were Caucasian adults living in Nashville, Tennessee, USA. CD4+ T cells were enriched by magnetic negative selection; naive cells were then positively selected on CD45RA, and the negative fraction formed the memory subset. Blood was collected by leukapheresis, and PBMCs were isolated by Ficoll-Histopaque density gradient centrifugation and then cryopreserved in liquid nitrogen vapor phase. Purity and quantity of every magnetically sorted T cell population were checked by analytical flow cytometry. From each sorted fraction, genomic DNA was isolated and quantified by UV absorbance on a Nanodrop 2000c.

Sequencing was performed on naive CD4+ T cells sorted from blood. Interpreted using the paper, the cell subset or site label stands for: CD45RA+ positively selected. This clonotype was sampled from a man aged 18 to 29 in good health. Recombination connected TRBV10-3 to TRBJ2-7, with no reliable assignment of the D segment. The DNA sequence is as follows: TGTGCCATCAGTGACGGTGGCACCTACTACGAGCAGTACTTC. Translation gives CAISDGGTYYEQYF.